This entry concerns a single T cell receptor (beta chain). The assay was immunoSEQ multiplex PCR, and TCRdb's table has in-frame clones only and misses some. The sample lists some 490,000 clones; around 85% were seen once. The sample is drawn from a study of blood T cell repertoires in COVID-19. The overall study: Sample material is recorded as cDNA or gDNA derived from T cells, B-cell-depleted T cells, or PBMCs.

Germline lookup yields CDR1 LNHDA and CDR2 SQIVND (reference sequence). V was shortened by 4 bases and J by 4 bases, with 13 bases between the two germline ends. The CDR3 runs to 14 residues. The study recruited people aged roughly 18 to 100 years across roughly 25 US areas. This TCR derives from an older woman who had recovered from COVID-19. The chain joins TRBV19 to TRBJ1-1; no firm D call. Sequenced material: PBMCs or T cells enriched from blood (not recorded which). Here the CDR3 DNA reads TGTGCCAGTAGTACTGGGAGTTCGCGCACTGAAGCTTTCTTT. This sequence encodes CASSTGSSRTEAFF.